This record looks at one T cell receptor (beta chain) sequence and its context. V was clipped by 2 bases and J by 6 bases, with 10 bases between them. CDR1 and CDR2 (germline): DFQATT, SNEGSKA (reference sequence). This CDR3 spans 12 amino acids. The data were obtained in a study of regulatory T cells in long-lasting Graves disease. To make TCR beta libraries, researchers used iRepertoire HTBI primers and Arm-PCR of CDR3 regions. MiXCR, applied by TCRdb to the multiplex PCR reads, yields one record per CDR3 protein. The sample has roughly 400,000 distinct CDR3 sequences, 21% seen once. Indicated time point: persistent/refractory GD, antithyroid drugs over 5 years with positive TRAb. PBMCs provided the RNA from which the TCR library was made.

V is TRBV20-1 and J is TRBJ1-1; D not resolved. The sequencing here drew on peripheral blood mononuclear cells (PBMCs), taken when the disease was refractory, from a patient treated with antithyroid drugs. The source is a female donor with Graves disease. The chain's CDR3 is CSARPNRPEAFF. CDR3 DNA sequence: TGCAGTGCTAGACCAAATCGGCCTGAAGCTTTCTTT.